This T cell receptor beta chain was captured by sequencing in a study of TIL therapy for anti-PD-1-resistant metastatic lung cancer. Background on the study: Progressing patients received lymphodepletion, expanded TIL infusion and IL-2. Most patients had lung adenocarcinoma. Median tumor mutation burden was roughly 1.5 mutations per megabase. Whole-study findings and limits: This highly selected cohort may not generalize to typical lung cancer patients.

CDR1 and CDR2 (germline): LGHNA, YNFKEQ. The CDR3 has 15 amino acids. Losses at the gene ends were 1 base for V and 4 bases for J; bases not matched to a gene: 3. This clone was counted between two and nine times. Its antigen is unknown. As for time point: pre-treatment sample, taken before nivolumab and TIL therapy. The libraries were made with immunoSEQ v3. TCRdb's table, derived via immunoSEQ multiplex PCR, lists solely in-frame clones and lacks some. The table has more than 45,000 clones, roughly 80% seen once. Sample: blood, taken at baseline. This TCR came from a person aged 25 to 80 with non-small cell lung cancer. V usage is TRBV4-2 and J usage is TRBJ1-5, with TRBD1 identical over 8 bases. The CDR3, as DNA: TGTGCCAGCAGCCAAGCCGACAGGGGTAATCAGCCCCAGCATTTT. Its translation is CASSQADRGNQPQHF.